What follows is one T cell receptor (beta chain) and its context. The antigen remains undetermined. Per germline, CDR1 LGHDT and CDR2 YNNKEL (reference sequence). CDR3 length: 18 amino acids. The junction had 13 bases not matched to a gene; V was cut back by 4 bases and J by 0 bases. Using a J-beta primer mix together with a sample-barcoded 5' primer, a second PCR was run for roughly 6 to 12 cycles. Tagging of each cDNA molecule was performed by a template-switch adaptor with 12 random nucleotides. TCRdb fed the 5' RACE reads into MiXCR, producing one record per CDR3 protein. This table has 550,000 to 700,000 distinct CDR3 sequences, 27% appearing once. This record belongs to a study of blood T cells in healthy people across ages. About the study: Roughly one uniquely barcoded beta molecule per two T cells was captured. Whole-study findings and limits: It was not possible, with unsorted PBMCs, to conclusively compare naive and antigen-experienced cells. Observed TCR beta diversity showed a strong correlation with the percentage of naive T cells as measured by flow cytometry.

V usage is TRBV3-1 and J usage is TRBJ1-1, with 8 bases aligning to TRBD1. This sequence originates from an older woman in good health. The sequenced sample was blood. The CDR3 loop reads CASSLSGTGLLMNTEAFF. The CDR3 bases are TGTGCCAGCAGCCTCTCCGGGACAGGCCTCCTCATGAACACTGAAGCTTTCTTT.